This TCR beta chain emerged from a study of blood T cell repertoires in COVID-19. Overall study context: Sites across the United States, Italy and Spain contributed samples from acute and convalescent COVID-19. The cDNA or gDNA used as material had been derived from T cells, B-cell-depleted T cells, or PBMCs.

Germline V gene lookup returns CDR1 SGHNT and CDR2 YYREEE (reference sequence). Trimming at V came to 4 bases and at J to 5 bases, leaving 9 bases not matched to a gene. This CDR3 region has 16 residues. In the original workflow: The authors estimated nucleated cell counts from reference gene primer amplification. Data came from immunoSEQ multiplex PCR; TCRdb stores just in-frame clones and leaves some out. V and J calls and clone size are as listed in that table; D and trimming were resolved from the DNA. The table includes over 200,000 clones, around 88% detected once. The V gene is TRBV5-4, the J gene TRBJ2-5; TRBD2 matches at 12 bases. The sample taken for sequencing was peripheral blood. The sequence was obtained from a woman aged 25 to 39 who had recovered from COVID-19. In nucleotides, the CDR3 is TGTGCCAGCAGCGATTCTAGCGGGGGGGCTAAGGAGACCCAGTACTTC. The encoded protein is CASSDSSGGAKETQYF.